Listed below are T cell receptor beta chains from one sample, sequenced in a study of shared clonotypes between healthy human individuals. Generated by immunoSEQ multiplex PCR, the TCRdb table keeps only in-frame clones and is missing some. The sample contains fewer than 1 million clones, about 96% of which appear only once. The source material was naive CD8+ T cells sorted from blood. The receptor source for this set is a man between 25 and 39 years old in good health. Both conserved end residues are trimmed from each CDR3.

j_call	cdr3_length	v_call	cdr3_aa
TRBJ2-1	15	TRBV9	ASSGGRTSGSYNEQF
TRBJ2-7	12	TRBV27	ASSLGRNSYEQY
TRBJ2-7	11	TRBV15	ATRDRGEVEQY
TRBJ1-2	11	TRBV29-1	SVFQGSTRGYT
TRBJ2-3	12	TRBV5-4	ASSRQGHPDTQY
TRBJ2-3	17	TRBV12-5	ASGLAPGRGTGDTDTQY
TRBJ2-7	12	TRBV23-1	ASSQQGACYEQY
TRBJ2-1	16	TRBV5-1	ASSLGERAGGLIYEQF
TRBJ2-5	14	TRBV7-2	ASSTRTGAEWETQY
TRBJ2-7	14	TRBV5-4	ASSLGETSAIYEQY
TRBJ2-5	10	TRBV11-2	ASSVYQETQY
TRBJ1-4	13	TRBV7-6	ASSFKAGTGGPLF
TRBJ1-1	14	TRBV7-6	ASSAGVRGDPTEAF
TRBJ2-7	13	TRBV7-9	ASSLGTGATYEQY
TRBJ2-1	13	TRBV6-6	ASRLQPQVDNEQF
TRBJ2-3	17	TRBV7-9	ASSLFVGGLAGSTDTQY
TRBJ2-1	13	TRBV7-2	ASSWDGTTANEQF